Here is one TCR beta chain with its context. Antigen unknown. 13 Jbeta primers and 60 Vbeta primers were used for the PCR. Generated by immunoSEQ multiplex PCR, the TCRdb table keeps only in-frame clones and is missing some. The sample gives 130,000 to 150,000 clones, around 82% of which show up once; around 2.9% is in the top ten. This sample was included in a study of cytomegalovirus exposure and HLA in healthy donors. The wider study: Earlier sequencing of 150 million to 200 million T cells yielded under 120 million unique TCR beta sequences. Study-wide points: Several top significant clusters appeared, in a later analysis, to be linked to common viral pathogens.

Germline loops: CDR1 MNHNY, CDR2 SVGAGI (reference sequence). The CDR3 has 13 amino acids. The V end lost 0 bases, the J end lost 9 bases, and 11 bases lay between the germline ends. Material for sequencing was PBMCs. The sequence was collected from a female donor in good health and CMV-seronegative. This chain uses TRBV6-6 with TRBJ1-2; no definite D call. CDR3 nucleotides: TGTGCCAGCAGTTACTCTTGGAGGGAAAGCTACACCTTC. It is translated as CASSYSWRESYTF.